This TCR beta chain was recovered during a study of cytomegalovirus exposure and HLA in healthy donors. Amplification used 60 Vbeta primers and 13 Jbeta primers. The data were produced by immunoSEQ multiplex PCR, yet TCRdb's version contains in-frame clones alone and is incomplete. The table lists some 65,000 clones, less than 70% of them singletons, with 9.5% to 13% in the top ten. Whole-study results and caveats: CMV serostatus alone was available as immune exposure information. The authors excluded some V segments, including TRBV6-2 and TRBV6-3, as indistinguishable. Specificity of a few CMV-associated chains for CMV antigens was verified in vitro. Across donors, sequencing depth was assumed by presence/absence analyses to be roughly uniform.

About this clone: The target antigen is unknown.

This CDR3 spans 17 amino acids. The V gene's germline CDR1 is MGHRA and CDR2 YSYEKL. Unmatched junction bases numbered 7, after V lost 0 bases and J lost 4 bases. The sequenced material came from PBMCs. This TCR was recovered from a woman in her 30s in good health and CMV-seronegative. The V call is TRBV4-1, the J call TRBJ2-7, with 12 nucleotides matching TRBD1. The CDR3 spells CASSQEMPGQGAYEQYF. In nucleotides, the CDR3 is TGCGCCAGCAGCCAAGAAATGCCGGGACAGGGGGCTTACGAGCAGTACTTC.